This T cell receptor (beta chain) was recovered during a study of blood T cell repertoires in COVID-19. In the study overall: Some COVID-19 samples were acute and others convalescent; all came from the United States, Italy and Spain. Sample material is recorded as cDNA or gDNA derived from T cells, B-cell-depleted T cells, or PBMCs.

Original data processing: Counts of nucleated cells, estimated from reference gene primer amplification, were obtained. Assay used: immunoSEQ multiplex PCR; TCRdb lists only in-frame clones, some missing. V, J and clone size reflect that table, while D and trimming were determined from the DNA. The data hold approximately 260,000 clones, with approximately 80% observed a single time. Source material: peripheral blood. The receptor comes from a woman aged 40 to 50 with active or convalescent COVID-19.

The CDR3 is CAGTGDTEAFF. CDR3 in DNA: TGTGCCGGAACAGGGGACACTGAAGCTTTCTTT. The chain combines TRBV30 with TRBJ1-1; 7 positions match TRBD1. V lost 8 bases and J lost 3; bases outside the gene matches: 3. The CDR3 is 11 residues long. CDR1 and CDR2 (germline): GTSNPN, SVGIG (reference sequence). Using reference TRBV30 and TRBJ1-1 for the parts outside the CDR3, the full variable domain is SQTIHQWPATLVQPVGSPLSLECTVEGTSNPNLYWYRQAAGRGLQLLFYSVGIGQISSEVPQNLSASRPQDRQFILSSKKLLLSDSGFYLCAGTGDTEAFFGQGTRLTVV.